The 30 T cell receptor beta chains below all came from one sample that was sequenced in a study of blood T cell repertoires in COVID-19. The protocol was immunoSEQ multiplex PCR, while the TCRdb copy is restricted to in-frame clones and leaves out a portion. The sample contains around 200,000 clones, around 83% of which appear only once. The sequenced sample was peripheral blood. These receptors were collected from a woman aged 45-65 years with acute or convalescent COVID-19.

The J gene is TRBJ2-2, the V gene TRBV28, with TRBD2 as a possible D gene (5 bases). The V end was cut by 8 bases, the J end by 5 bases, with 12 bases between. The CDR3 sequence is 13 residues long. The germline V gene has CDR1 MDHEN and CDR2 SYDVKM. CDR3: CASRTGWTGELFF. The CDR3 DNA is TGTGCCAGCCGGACGGGGTGGACCGGGGAGCTGTTTTTT.

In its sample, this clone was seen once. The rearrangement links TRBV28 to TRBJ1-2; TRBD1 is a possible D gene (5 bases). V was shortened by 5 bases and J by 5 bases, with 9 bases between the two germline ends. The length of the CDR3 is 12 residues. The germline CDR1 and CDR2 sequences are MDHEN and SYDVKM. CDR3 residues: CASSTGVYGYTF. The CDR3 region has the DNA TGTGCCAGCAGTACAGGAGTTTATGGCTACACCTTC.

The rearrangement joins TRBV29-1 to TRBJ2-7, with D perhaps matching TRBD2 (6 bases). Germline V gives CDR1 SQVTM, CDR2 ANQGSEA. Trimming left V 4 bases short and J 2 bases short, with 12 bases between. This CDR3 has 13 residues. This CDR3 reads CSVVLAPPYEQYF. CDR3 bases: TGCAGCGTTGTGCTAGCGCCGCCCTACGAGCAGTACTTC.

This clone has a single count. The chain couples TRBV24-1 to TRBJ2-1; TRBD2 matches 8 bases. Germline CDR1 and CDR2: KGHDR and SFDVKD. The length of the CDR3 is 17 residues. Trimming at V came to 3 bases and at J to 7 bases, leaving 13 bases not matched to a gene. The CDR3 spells CATSDDAGTSDRNEQFF. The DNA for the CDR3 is TGTGCCACCAGTGATGACGCCGGGACTAGTGATAGGAATGAGCAGTTCTTC.

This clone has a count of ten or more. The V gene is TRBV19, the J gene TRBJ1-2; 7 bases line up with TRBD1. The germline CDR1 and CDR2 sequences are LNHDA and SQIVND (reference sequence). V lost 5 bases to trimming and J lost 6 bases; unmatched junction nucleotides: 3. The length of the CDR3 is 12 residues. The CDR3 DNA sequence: TGTGCCAGTAGTGTTCAGGGGGATGGCTACACCTTC. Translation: CASSVQGDGYTF.

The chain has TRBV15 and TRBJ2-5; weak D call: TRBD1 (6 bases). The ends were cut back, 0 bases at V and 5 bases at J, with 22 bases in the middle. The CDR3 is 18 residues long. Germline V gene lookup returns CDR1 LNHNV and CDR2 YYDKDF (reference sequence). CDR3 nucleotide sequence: TGTGCCACCAGCAGAGATGGGGGAGTTAAAGGGGGTCGGGAGACCCAGTACTTC. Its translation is CATSRDGGVKGGRETQYF.

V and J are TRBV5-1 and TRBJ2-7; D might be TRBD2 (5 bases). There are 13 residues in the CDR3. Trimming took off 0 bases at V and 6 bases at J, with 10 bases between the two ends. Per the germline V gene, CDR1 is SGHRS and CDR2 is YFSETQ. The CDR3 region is CASSLVGGGEQYF. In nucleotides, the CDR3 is TGCGCCAGCAGCTTGGTCGGCGGAGGCGAGCAGTACTTC.

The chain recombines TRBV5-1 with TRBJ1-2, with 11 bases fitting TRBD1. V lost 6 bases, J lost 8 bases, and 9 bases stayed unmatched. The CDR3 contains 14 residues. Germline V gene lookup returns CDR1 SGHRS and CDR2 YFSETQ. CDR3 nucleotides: TGCGCCAGCAAGGGACAGGGGGTTCCCTCGGGCTACACCTTC. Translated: CASKGQGVPSGYTF. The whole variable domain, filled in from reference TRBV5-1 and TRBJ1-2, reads KAGVTQTPRYLIKTRGQQVTLSCSPISGHRSVSWYQQTPGQGLQFLFEYFSETQRNKGNFPGRFSGRQFSNSRSEMNVSTLELGDSALYLCASKGQGVPSGYTFGSGTRLTVV.

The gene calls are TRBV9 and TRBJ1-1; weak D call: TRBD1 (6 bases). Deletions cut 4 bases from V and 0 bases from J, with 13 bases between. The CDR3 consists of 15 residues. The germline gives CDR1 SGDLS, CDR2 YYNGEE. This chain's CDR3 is CASSPRGLLNTEAFF. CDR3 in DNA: TGTGCCAGCAGCCCGAGGGGGTTACTGAACACTGAAGCTTTCTTT.

CDR3 loop: CSVPIQDTQYF. The CDR3 DNA reads TGCAGTGTACCTATTCAAGATACGCAGTATTTT. V usage is TRBV20-1 and J usage is TRBJ2-3; D gene uncertain. Germline CDR1 and CDR2: DFQATT and SNEGSKA (reference sequence). The V end was cut by 7 bases, the J end by 5 bases, with 10 bases between. The CDR3 sequence is 11 residues long.

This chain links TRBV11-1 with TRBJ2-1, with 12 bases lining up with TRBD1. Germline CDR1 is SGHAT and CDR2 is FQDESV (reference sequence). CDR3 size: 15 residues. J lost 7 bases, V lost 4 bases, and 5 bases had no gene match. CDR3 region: CASSSRDRGRNEQFF. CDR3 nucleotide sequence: TGTGCCAGCAGCTCCCGGGACAGGGGGCGTAATGAGCAGTTCTTC.

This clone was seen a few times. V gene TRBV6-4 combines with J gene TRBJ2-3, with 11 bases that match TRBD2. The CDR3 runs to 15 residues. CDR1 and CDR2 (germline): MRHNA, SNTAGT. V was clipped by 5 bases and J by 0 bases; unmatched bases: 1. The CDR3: CASSRTSGSTDTQYF. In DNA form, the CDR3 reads TGTGCCAGCAGTCGGACTAGCGGGAGCACAGATACGCAGTATTTT.

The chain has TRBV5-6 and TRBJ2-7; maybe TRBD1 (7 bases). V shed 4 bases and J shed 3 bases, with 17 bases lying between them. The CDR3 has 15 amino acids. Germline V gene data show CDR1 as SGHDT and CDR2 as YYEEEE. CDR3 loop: CASSQGGRKGYEQYF. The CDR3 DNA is TGTGCCAGCAGCCAGGGGGGCAGGAAAGGCTACGAGCAGTACTTC.

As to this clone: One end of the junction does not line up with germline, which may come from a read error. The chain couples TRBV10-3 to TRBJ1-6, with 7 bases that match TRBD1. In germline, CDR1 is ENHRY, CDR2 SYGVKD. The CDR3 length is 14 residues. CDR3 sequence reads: CAIGDRVDNSPLHF. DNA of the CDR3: TGTGCCATCGGTGACAGGGTTGATAATTCACCCCTCCACTTT.

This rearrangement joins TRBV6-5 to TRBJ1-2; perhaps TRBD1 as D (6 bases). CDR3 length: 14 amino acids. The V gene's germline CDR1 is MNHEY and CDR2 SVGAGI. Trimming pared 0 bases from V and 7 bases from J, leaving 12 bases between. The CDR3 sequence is CASSYSGGAFGYTF. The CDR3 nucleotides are TGTGCCAGCAGTTACTCGGGGGGGGCCTTTGGCTACACCTTC.

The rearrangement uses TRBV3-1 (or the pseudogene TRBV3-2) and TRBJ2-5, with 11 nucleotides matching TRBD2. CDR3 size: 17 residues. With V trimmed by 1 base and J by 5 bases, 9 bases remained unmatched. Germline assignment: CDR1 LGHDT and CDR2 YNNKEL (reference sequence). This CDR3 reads CASSQALEVAGGETQYF. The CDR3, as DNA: TGTGCCAGCAGCCAAGCCCTCGAGGTAGCGGGAGGGGAGACCCAGTACTTC.

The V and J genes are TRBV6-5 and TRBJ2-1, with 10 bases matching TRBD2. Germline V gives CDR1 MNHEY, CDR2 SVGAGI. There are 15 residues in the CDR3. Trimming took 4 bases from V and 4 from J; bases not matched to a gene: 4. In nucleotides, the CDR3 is TGTGCCAGCAGTTCGACGGGACTAGCGTACAATGAGCAGTTCTTC. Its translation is CASSSTGLAYNEQFF.

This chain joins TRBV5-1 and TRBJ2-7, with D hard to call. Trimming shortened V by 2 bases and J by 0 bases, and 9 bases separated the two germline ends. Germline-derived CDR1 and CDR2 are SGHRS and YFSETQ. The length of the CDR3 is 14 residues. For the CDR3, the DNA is TGCGCCAGCAGCTTAACAGCTACCTCCTACGAGCAGTACTTC. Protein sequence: CASSLTATSYEQYF.

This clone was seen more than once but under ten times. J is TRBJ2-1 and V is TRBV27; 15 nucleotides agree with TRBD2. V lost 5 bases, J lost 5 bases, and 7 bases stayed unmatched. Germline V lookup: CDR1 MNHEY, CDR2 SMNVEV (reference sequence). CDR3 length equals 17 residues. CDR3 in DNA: TGTGCCAGCAGTGCCACCGGGACTAGCGGGAGGAACAATGAGCAGTTCTTC. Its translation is CASSATGTSGRNNEQFF.

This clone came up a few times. The CDR3 DNA is TGTGCCAGCAGTGCAGGGCGCGGCAATCAGCCCCAGCATTTT. Protein product: CASSAGRGNQPQHF. The chain uses TRBV27 and TRBJ1-5, with D possibly TRBD1 on 5 matching bases. Between the trimmed V and J ends, which lost 5 bases and 2 bases, there was a span of 10 bases. Germline lookup yields CDR1 MNHEY and CDR2 SMNVEV (reference sequence). The CDR3 length is 14 residues.

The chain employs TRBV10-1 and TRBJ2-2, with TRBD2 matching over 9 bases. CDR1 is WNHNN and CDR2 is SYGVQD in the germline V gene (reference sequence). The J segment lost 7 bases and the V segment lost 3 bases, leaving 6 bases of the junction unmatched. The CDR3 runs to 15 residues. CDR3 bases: TGCGCCAGCAGTGATAGCGGGAGTAAGGGCGGGGAGCTGTTTTTT. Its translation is CASSDSGSKGGELFF.

DNA of the CDR3: TGTGCCAGCAGCTTAGGAGTGGGAGAACCCACAGATACGCAGTATTTT. It yields the protein CASSLGVGEPTDTQYF. J is TRBJ2-3 and V is TRBV13; tentative D call: TRBD2 (5 bases). CDR3 size: 16 residues. The V gene's germline CDR1 is PRHDT and CDR2 FYEKMQ (reference sequence). Deletions cut 0 bases from V and 2 bases from J, with 12 bases between.

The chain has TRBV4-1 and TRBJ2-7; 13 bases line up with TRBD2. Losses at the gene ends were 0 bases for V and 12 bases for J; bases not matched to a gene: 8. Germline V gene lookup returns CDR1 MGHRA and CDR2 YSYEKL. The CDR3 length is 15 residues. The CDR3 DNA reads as TGCGCCAGCAGCCAAGACGAAAGGACTAGCGGGAGTTGGTACTTC. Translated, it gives CASSQDERTSGSWYF.

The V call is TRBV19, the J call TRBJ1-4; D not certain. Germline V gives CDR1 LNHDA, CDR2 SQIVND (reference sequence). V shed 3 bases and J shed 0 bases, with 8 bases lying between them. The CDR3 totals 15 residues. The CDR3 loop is CASSIFFATNEKLFF. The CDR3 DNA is TGTGCCAGTAGTATCTTTTTTGCAACTAATGAAAAACTGTTTTTT. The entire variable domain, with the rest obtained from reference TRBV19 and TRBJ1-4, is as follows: DGGITQSPKYLFRKEGQNVTLSCEQNLNHDAMYWYRQDPGQGLRLIYYSQIVNDFQKGDIAEGYSVSREKKESFPLTVTSAQKNPTAFYLCASSIFFATNEKLFFGSGTQLSVL.

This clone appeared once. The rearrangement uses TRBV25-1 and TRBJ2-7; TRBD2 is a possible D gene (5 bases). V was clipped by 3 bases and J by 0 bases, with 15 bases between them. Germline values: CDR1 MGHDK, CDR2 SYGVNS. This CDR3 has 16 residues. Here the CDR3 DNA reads TGTGCCAGCAGTGATGTCTCTAGCACCATCTCCTACGAGCAGTACTTC. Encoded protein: CASSDVSSTISYEQYF.

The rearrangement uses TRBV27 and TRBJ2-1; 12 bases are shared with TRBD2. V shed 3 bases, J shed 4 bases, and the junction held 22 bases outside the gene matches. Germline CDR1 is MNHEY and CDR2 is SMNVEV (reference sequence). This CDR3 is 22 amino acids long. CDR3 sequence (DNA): TGTGCCAGCAGTTTGCATATCGCCGGGCTAGCGGGAGGGGACAGGGAGTACAATGAGCAGTTCTTC. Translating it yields CASSLHIAGLAGGDREYNEQFF.

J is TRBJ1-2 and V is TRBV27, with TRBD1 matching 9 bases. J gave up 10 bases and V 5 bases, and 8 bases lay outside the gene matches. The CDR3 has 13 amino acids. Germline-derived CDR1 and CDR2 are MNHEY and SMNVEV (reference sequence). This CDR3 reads CASSHRQGGDYTF. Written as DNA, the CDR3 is TGTGCCAGCAGTCACCGACAGGGGGGGGACTACACCTTC.

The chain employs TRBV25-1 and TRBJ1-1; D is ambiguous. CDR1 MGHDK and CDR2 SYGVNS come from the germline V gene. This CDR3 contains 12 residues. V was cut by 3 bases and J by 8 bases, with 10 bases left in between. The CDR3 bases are TGTGCCAGCAGTGATCCGGGAGGGGAAGCTTTCTTT. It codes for CASSDPGGEAFF.

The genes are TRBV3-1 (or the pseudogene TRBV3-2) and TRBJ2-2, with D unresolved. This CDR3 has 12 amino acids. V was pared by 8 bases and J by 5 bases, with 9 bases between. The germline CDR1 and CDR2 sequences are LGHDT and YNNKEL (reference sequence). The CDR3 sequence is CASPSRTGELFF. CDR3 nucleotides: TGTGCCAGCCCTAGTCGTACCGGGGAGCTGTTTTTT.

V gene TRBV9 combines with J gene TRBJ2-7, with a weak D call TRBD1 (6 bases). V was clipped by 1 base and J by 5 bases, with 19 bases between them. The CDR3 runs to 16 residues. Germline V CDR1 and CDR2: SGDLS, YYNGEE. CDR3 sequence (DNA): TGTGCCAGCAGCGTATCGGGGCAGGGGAATCGAAACGAGCAGTACTTC. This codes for CASSVSGQGNRNEQYF.